This record looks at one TCR beta chain sequence and its context. The data stem from a study of T cell changes during pregnancy in multiple sclerosis. The CDR3 consists of 15 residues. The germline V gene encodes CDR1 SGHRS and CDR2 YFSETQ. The ends lost 5 bases at V and 8 bases at J; junction bases unmatched: 9. Measured with immunoSEQ multiplex PCR; TCRdb has only the in-frame clones, and not every one. The data contain around 100,000 clones, 90% of them singletons. This rearrangement joins TRBV5-1 to TRBJ1-6; 8 nucleotides match TRBD1. The sample here was peripheral blood, taken in the second trimester of pregnancy. This clonotype was sampled from a female donor in good health, enrolled as a control in a pregnancy study. The CDR3 nucleotides read TGCGCCAGCAGTTCGACAGGGGCGGGTGATTCACCCCTCCACTTT. It translates to CASSSTGAGDSPLHF.